The clone carrying this TCR beta chain showed up just a few times. Its antigen is undetermined. All of the isolated RNA was reverse transcribed, so expressed TCRB transcripts were sequenced. Data came from immunoSEQ multiplex PCR; TCRdb stores just in-frame clones and leaves some out. The top ten clones hold approximately 0.017% of a sample with some 250,000 clones, roughly a tenth of them seen once. The sample originates from a study of beta chain features in type 1 diabetes. Study conclusions and caveats: For Type 1 diabetes patients, all four CD4+ subsets carried TCRB CDR3s that were moderately but significantly shorter. VDJ junctions in type 1 diabetes patients carried more deletions and fewer insertions.

This CDR3 is 14 amino acids long. Germline loops: CDR1 SQVTM, CDR2 ANQGSEA. Unmatched junction bases numbered 11, after V lost 5 bases and J lost 8 bases. The material sequenced was naive CD4+ T cells from blood. This chain joins TRBV29-1 and TRBJ2-1; 8 nucleotides agree with TRBD1. This clonotype was obtained from a man aged 30 to 45 with type 1 diabetes. CDR3 protein: CSVTGRQGLDEQFF. The CDR3 region has the DNA TGCAGCGTTACGGGACGACAGGGGTTGGATGAGCAGTTCTTC.